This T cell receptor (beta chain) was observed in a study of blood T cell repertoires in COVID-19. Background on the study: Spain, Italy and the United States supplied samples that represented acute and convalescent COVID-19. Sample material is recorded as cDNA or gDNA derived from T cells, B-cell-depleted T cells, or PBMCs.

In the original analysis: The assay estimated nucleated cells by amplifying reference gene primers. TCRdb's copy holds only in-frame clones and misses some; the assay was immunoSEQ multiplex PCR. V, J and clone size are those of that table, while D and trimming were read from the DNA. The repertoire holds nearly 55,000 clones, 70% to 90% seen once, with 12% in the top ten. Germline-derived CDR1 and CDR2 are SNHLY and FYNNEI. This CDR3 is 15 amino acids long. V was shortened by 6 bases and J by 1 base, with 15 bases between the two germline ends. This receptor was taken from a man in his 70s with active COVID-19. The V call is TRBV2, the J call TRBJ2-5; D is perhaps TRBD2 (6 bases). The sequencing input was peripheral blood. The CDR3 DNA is TGTGCCAGCAGGGCAACGGGACTCCCCCAAGAGACCCAGTACTTC. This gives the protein CASRATGLPQETQYF.